The source of this T cell receptor beta chain is a study of shared clonotypes between healthy human individuals. Some clones are missing from TCRdb's copy, which holds only in-frame ones; the method was immunoSEQ multiplex PCR. The table has over 2,000,000 clones, 93% seen once. The V gene's germline CDR1 is LNHNV and CDR2 YYDKDF (reference sequence). Trimming at V came to 0 bases and at J to 5 bases, leaving 12 bases not matched to a gene. This CDR3 comprises 19 residues. Positive CCR7 selection of CD45RO-negative cells yielded the naive CD8 cells, and terminally differentiated effector memory CD45RA+ cells were excluded.

V gene TRBV15 combines with J gene TRBJ2-3, with 12 bases matching TRBD2. The source material was naive CD8+ T cells from PBMCs. The source is a man aged 18 to 29 in good health. Some clones in this sample may be carry-over from other donors' samples. The CDR3 DNA is TGTGCCACCAGCAGAGATGGACTAGCGGGATCTGAGATCGGAGATACGCAGTATTTT. It yields the protein CATSRDGLAGSEIGDTQYF.